These 15 T cell receptor beta chains were all obtained from the same sample, sequenced in a study of OX40 agonist ivuxolimab in advanced cancers. This table comes from immunoSEQ multiplex PCR, and its TCRdb copy is limited to in-frame clones, with some not included. The sample includes tens of thousands of clones, roughly 85% seen only once; the top ten take approximately 4%. This specimen was CD4+ or CD8+ T cells sorted from blood, taken in a trial of the OX40 agonist ivuxolimab. The receptors originated from an adult with an advanced solid tumor such as melanoma, head and neck, liver or kidney cancer.

The chain combines TRBV19 with TRBJ2-3, with 10 positions matching TRBD2. This CDR3 region has 17 residues. V shed 3 bases, J shed 0 bases, and the junction held 6 bases outside the gene matches. Germline V gives CDR1 LNHDA, CDR2 SQIVND (reference sequence). The CDR3 is CASSIASGSFSTDTQYF. The DNA of the CDR3 is TGTGCCAGTAGTATTGCTAGCGGGAGCTTTAGCACAGATACGCAGTATTTT.

V gene TRBV6-1 combines with J gene TRBJ1-4; 9 bases line up with TRBD1. The junction had 5 bases not matched to a gene; V was cut back by 6 bases and J by 6 bases. The CDR3 has 14 amino acids. Germline assignment: CDR1 MNHNS and CDR2 SASEGT. The chain's CDR3 is CASRSGTGYEKLFF. As DNA, the CDR3 is TGTGCCAGCAGAAGCGGGACAGGGTATGAAAAACTGTTTTTT.

This chain connects TRBV27 to TRBJ2-1; D might be TRBD1 (5 bases). CDR1 MNHEY and CDR2 SMNVEV come from the germline V gene (reference sequence). This CDR3 has 15 residues. Trimming took off 6 bases at V and 0 bases at J, with 12 bases between the two ends. The chain's CDR3 is CASSRAPSSYNEQFF. The CDR3 DNA follows: TGTGCCAGCAGCAGGGCCCCCAGCTCCTACAATGAGCAGTTCTTC.

The rearrangement links TRBV7-9 to TRBJ2-5; 8 bases match TRBD2. After removal of 9 bases from V and 5 bases from J, the junction contained 14 bases not matched to a gene. CDR1 is SEHNR and CDR2 is FQNEAQ in the germline V gene (reference sequence). The CDR3 is 15 amino acids. CDR3 DNA sequence: TGTGCCAGTGCCCGGGAGGGGGGATTGAGTGAGACCCAGTACTTC. It is translated as CASAREGGLSETQYF.

V is TRBV6-4 and J is TRBJ2-2; tentatively, D is TRBD2 (5 bases). Germline loops: CDR1 MRHNA, CDR2 SNTAGT. The V and J ends lost 5 bases and 0 bases respectively, with 13 bases between them. This CDR3 has 16 residues. In DNA form, the CDR3 reads TGTGCCAGCAGTCATAGGTTACTAGCGAACACCGGGGAGCTGTTTTTT. It is translated as CASSHRLLANTGELFF.

This sequence joins TRBV18 and TRBJ2-5; 8 nucleotides match TRBD2. The CDR3 covers 14 residues. V dropped 0 bases and J dropped 5; count of bases not matched to a gene: 2. The germline V gene encodes CDR1 KGHSH and CDR2 LQKENI. The CDR3 is CASSPPGGVETQYF. DNA of the CDR3: TGTGCCAGCTCACCACCCGGGGGGGTGGAGACCCAGTACTTC.

The chain recombines TRBV15 with TRBJ1-1; D remains unclear. Germline V CDR1 and CDR2: LNHNV, YYDKDF (reference sequence). The CDR3 covers 14 residues. Trimming removed 6 bases from V and 1 base from J, with 12 bases in between. The CDR3 spells CATRGGSGNTEAFF. The CDR3 DNA sequence: TGTGCCACCAGAGGAGGGAGTGGGAACACTGAAGCTTTCTTT. Supplemented by reference TRBV15 and TRBJ1-1, the full variable domain reads DAMVIQNPRYQVTQFGKPVTLSCSQTLNHNVMYWYQQKSSQAPKLLFHYYDKDFNNEADTPDNFQSRRPNTSFCFLDIRSPGLGDTAMYLCATRGGSGNTEAFFGQGTRLTVV.

This chain uses TRBV7-9 with TRBJ1-1; D is possibly TRBD1 (5 bases). Deletions cut 2 bases from V and 5 bases from J, with 12 bases between. Per germline, CDR1 SEHNR and CDR2 FQNEAQ (reference sequence). The length of the CDR3 is 14 residues. Here the CDR3 DNA reads TGTGCCAGCAGCTTAACGTCTGGGGGAACTGAAGCTTTCTTT. Amino acids: CASSLTSGGTEAFF.

The CDR3 loop reads CASSSRDRGMMNTEAFF. The DNA for the CDR3 is TGTGCCAGCAGCTCCCGGGACAGGGGGATGATGAACACTGAAGCTTTCTTT. The gene calls are TRBV7-8 and TRBJ1-1; 11 bases match TRBD1. Germline trimming cut 4 bases from V and 0 bases from J; bases unmatched to any gene: 7. This CDR3 is built from 17 residues. Per the germline V gene, CDR1 is SGHVS and CDR2 is FQNEAQ.

The chain recombines TRBV18 with TRBJ2-7; a weak D match, TRBD2 (6 bases). This CDR3 contains 13 residues. The ends were cut back, 1 base at V and 10 bases at J, with 14 bases in the middle. CDR1 KGHSH and CDR2 LQKENI come from the germline V gene. DNA of the CDR3: TGTGCCAGCTCACCACACCGGGACTCGGGACAGTACTTC. As protein: CASSPHRDSGQYF.

The rearrangement uses TRBV5-1 and TRBJ1-3; D might be TRBD1 (6 bases). Deletions cut 4 bases from V and 0 bases from J, with 11 bases between. The CDR3 length is 15 residues. Germline V gives CDR1 SGHRS, CDR2 YFSETQ. The CDR3 nucleotides read TGCGCCAGCAGCACAGGGACGGTCTCTGGAAACACCATATATTTT. Translating it yields CASSTGTVSGNTIYF. Complete variable domain (other parts from reference TRBV5-1 and TRBJ1-3): KAGVTQTPRYLIKTRGQQVTLSCSPISGHRSVSWYQQTPGQGLQFLFEYFSETQRNKGNFPGRFSGRQFSNSRSEMNVSTLELGDSALYLCASSTGTVSGNTIYFGEGSWLTVV.

This sequence joins TRBV6-1 and TRBJ2-1; 12 bases fit TRBD2. Per germline, CDR1 MNHNS and CDR2 SASEGT. V lost 0 bases to trimming and J lost 13 bases; unmatched junction nucleotides: 4. The CDR3 consists of 14 residues. This CDR3 is CASSEASSGRAQFF. The DNA for the CDR3 is TGTGCCAGCAGTGAAGCATCTAGCGGGAGGGCCCAGTTCTTC.

This sequence joins TRBV28 and TRBJ1-1; a possible D gene is TRBD1 (6 bases). Germline CDR1 is MDHEN and CDR2 is SYDVKM. Trimming cost V 5 bases and J 8 bases, with 18 bases left between them. The CDR3 contains 14 residues. CDR3 protein: CASSGQGTGFEAFF. The CDR3 DNA sequence: TGTGCCAGCAGTGGTCAGGGGACGGGGTTCGAAGCTTTCTTT.

The rearrangement joins TRBV19 to TRBJ1-5, with 8 bases matching TRBD1. V lost 3 bases to trimming and J lost 0 bases; unmatched junction nucleotides: 7. Germline V gene data show CDR1 as LNHDA and CDR2 as SQIVND (reference sequence). The CDR3 is made up of 17 amino acids. CDR3 amino acids: CASSIRDRRNSNQPQHF. DNA of the CDR3: TGTGCCAGTAGTATTAGGGACAGGCGAAATAGCAATCAGCCCCAGCATTTT.

This chain joins TRBV6-6 and TRBJ1-3, with 8 bases identical to TRBD1. V trimming: 7 bases; J trimming: 0 bases; junction bases outside the gene matches: 8. CDR3 size: 16 residues. Germline lookup yields CDR1 MNHNY and CDR2 SVGAGI (reference sequence). CDR3 residues: CASTLGQESSGNTIYF. For the CDR3, the DNA is TGTGCCAGCACCCTGGGACAGGAGAGCTCTGGAAACACCATATATTTT.